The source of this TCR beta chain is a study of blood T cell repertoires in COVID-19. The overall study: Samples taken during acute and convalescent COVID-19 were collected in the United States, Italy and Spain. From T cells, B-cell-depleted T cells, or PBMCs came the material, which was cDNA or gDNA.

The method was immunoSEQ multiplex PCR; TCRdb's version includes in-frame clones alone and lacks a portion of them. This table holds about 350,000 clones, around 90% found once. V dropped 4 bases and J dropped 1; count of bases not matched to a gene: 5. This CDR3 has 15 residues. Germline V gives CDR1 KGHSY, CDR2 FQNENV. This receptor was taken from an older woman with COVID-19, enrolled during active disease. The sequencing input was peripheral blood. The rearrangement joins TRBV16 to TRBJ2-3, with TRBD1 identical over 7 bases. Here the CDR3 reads CASSPLGQGTDTQYF. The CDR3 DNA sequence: TGTGCCAGCAGCCCACTTGGACAGGGCACAGATACGCAGTATTTT.